The rows below give T cell receptor beta chains drawn from one sample of a study of blood T cell repertoires in COVID-19. Sequencing was performed with immunoSEQ multiplex PCR; in TCRdb, only in-frame clones are kept and a portion is missing. This table has 94,000 or so clones, roughly 82% appearing once. The material sequenced was peripheral blood. The source is a man aged 55-75 years with acute or convalescent COVID-19. CDR3s include the opening cysteine and the closing phenylalanine or tryptophan. The D gene is left open where the match is weak. Expanded clones get a size class; other rows say once, few or many, or leave the size out.

j_gene: TRBJ1-5
abundance: .
v_gene: TRBV2
d_gene: TRBD1
CDR3nt: TGTGCCAGCGGGGGGGACAGGCTTAATCAGCCCCAGCATTTT
CDR3aa: CASGGDRLNQPQHF

j_gene: TRBJ2-5
abundance: .
v_gene: TRBV5-1
d_gene: .
CDR3nt: TGCGCCAGCAGCTTGATGGCAGGGGAACCCCAAGAGACCCAGTACTTC
CDR3aa: CASSLMAGEPQETQYF

j_gene: TRBJ1-3
abundance: .
v_gene: TRBV5-6
d_gene: .
CDR3nt: TGTGCCAGCAGCTTGTTTATCGGGAACGCTGGAAACACCATATATTTT
CDR3aa: CASSLFIGNAGNTIYF

j_gene: TRBJ1-5
abundance: .
v_gene: TRBV19
d_gene: .
CDR3nt: TGTGCCAGTAGTGACACATATAGCAATCAGCCCCAGCATTTT
CDR3aa: CASSDTYSNQPQHF

j_gene: TRBJ2-1
abundance: .
v_gene: TRBV12-3/TRBV12-4
d_gene: TRBD2
CDR3nt: TGTGCCAGCAGCTGGGGACTAGCGGGGGTTCGGTTCTTC
CDR3aa: CASSWGLAGVRFF

j_gene: TRBJ1-5
abundance: .
v_gene: TRBV19
d_gene: .
CDR3nt: TGTGCCAGTAACAACGAAATTAAAGGGGGGGGACGATATCAGCCCCAGCATTTT
CDR3aa: CASNNEIKGGGRYQPQHF

j_gene: TRBJ1-2
abundance: .
v_gene: TRBV28
d_gene: TRBD1
CDR3nt: TGTGCCAGCAGCCGCCTACAGGGGGCGCAAAGTAGCTATGGCTACACCTTC
CDR3aa: CASSRLQGAQSSYGYTF

j_gene: TRBJ2-1
abundance: once
v_gene: TRBV11-2
d_gene: TRBD2
CDR3nt: TGTGCCAGCGGACCGACTAGCGGGGTGTACAATGAGCAGTTCTTC
CDR3aa: CASGPTSGVYNEQFF

j_gene: TRBJ1-6
abundance: .
v_gene: TRBV7-9
d_gene: .
CDR3nt: TGTGCCAGCAGCCAACCCGGGTGGAATTCACCCCTCCACTTT
CDR3aa: CASSQPGWNSPLHF

j_gene: TRBJ1-2
abundance: .
v_gene: TRBV30
d_gene: TRBD1
CDR3nt: TGTGCCTGGATAACAGGGGGCGGTGGCTACACCTTC
CDR3aa: CAWITGGGGYTF

j_gene: TRBJ2-6
abundance: .
v_gene: TRBV9
d_gene: TRBD1
CDR3nt: TGTGCCAGCAGCGTAGCAGGGGGCCGCTCTGGGGCCAACGTCCTGACTTTC
CDR3aa: CASSVAGGRSGANVLTF

j_gene: TRBJ1-6
abundance: few
v_gene: TRBV5-8
d_gene: .
CDR3nt: TGTGCCAGCAGCTTGAGAGGGCCGGGGAATTCACCCCTCCACTTT
CDR3aa: CASSLRGPGNSPLHF

j_gene: TRBJ1-1
abundance: .
v_gene: TRBV4-3
d_gene: .
CDR3nt: TGCGCCAGCAGCCGAGACGCGACGGGGAACACTGAAGCTTTCTTT
CDR3aa: CASSRDATGNTEAFF

j_gene: TRBJ1-6
abundance: few
v_gene: TRBV18
d_gene: .
CDR3nt: TGTGCCAGCTCACCATTAGAAGGGGATTCACCCCTCCACTTT
CDR3aa: CASSPLEGDSPLHF

j_gene: TRBJ1-1
abundance: .
v_gene: TRBV29-1
d_gene: .
CDR3nt: TGCAGCGTTGGGAGTGCGGGGCTAGGCACTGAAGCTTTCTTT
CDR3aa: CSVGSAGLGTEAFF

j_gene: TRBJ1-2
abundance: .
v_gene: TRBV5-1
d_gene: .
CDR3nt: TGCGCCAGCAGCTTGGCAGACAGCTATGGCTACACCTTC
CDR3aa: CASSLADSYGYTF

j_gene: TRBJ1-2
abundance: .
v_gene: TRBV29-1
d_gene: TRBD1
CDR3nt: TGCAGCGTGAGGACAGGGGAGGTTGGCTACACCTTC
CDR3aa: CSVRTGEVGYTF

j_gene: TRBJ2-5
abundance: .
v_gene: TRBV7-2
d_gene: .
CDR3nt: TGTGCCAGCAGCTCCGCGAGGGAGACCCAGTACTTC
CDR3aa: CASSSARETQYF

j_gene: TRBJ2-2
abundance: .
v_gene: TRBV3-1/TRBV3-2
d_gene: .
CDR3nt: TGTGCCAGCAGCCAAGATTCGTCTTTCGGGGAGCTGTTTTTT
CDR3aa: CASSQDSSFGELFF

j_gene: TRBJ1-1
abundance: .
v_gene: TRBV5-4
d_gene: TRBD1
CDR3nt: TGTGCCAGCAGCTCAAGACAGGGGAACACTGAAGCTTTCTTT
CDR3aa: CASSSRQGNTEAFF

j_gene: TRBJ1-1
abundance: .
v_gene: TRBV6-6
d_gene: TRBD1
CDR3nt: TGTGCCAGCAGGGGGACAGGGGAGTACACTGAAGCTTTCTTT
CDR3aa: CASRGTGEYTEAFF

j_gene: TRBJ1-2
abundance: .
v_gene: TRBV18
d_gene: .
CDR3nt: TGTGCCAGCTCACCGAACCCCGGAGCTAACTATGGCTACACCTTC
CDR3aa: CASSPNPGANYGYTF

j_gene: TRBJ1-4
abundance: .
v_gene: TRBV12-3/TRBV12-4
d_gene: TRBD1
CDR3nt: TGTGCCAGCAGCATAACAGGGGGTGAAAAACTGTTTTTT
CDR3aa: CASSITGGEKLFF

j_gene: TRBJ2-3
abundance: .
v_gene: TRBV4-2
d_gene: .
CDR3nt: TGTGCCAGCAGCCAGACCGGGACTTACACAGATACGCAGTATTTT
CDR3aa: CASSQTGTYTDTQYF

j_gene: TRBJ1-2
abundance: .
v_gene: TRBV29-1
d_gene: .
CDR3nt: TGCAGCGTGAGATTTGGTACCTCGTATGGCTACACCTTC
CDR3aa: CSVRFGTSYGYTF

j_gene: TRBJ2-1
abundance: many
v_gene: TRBV19
d_gene: .
CDR3nt: TGTGCCAGTAGTATCGGGGAGCTAGAACACAATGAGCAGTTCTTC
CDR3aa: CASSIGELEHNEQFF

j_gene: TRBJ1-4
abundance: .
v_gene: TRBV5-1
d_gene: .
CDR3nt: TGCGCCAGCAGCGAGATGGCGGATCGGGGTGAAAAACTGTTTTTT
CDR3aa: CASSEMADRGEKLFF

j_gene: TRBJ1-5
abundance: .
v_gene: TRBV7-9
d_gene: .
CDR3nt: TGTGCCAGCTCCGCGGTATCGGGGCCCCAGCATTTT
CDR3aa: CASSAVSGPQHF

j_gene: TRBJ1-1
abundance: .
v_gene: TRBV6-1
d_gene: .
CDR3nt: TGTGCCAGCAGTGAAGCTGGCGGGTGGGTAGAAGCTTTCTTT
CDR3aa: CASSEAGGWVEAFF

j_gene: TRBJ1-5
abundance: .
v_gene: TRBV19
d_gene: TRBD1
CDR3nt: TGTGCCAGTAGTATAGAACAGGGGGGTGGTAGGTTTAGCAATCAGCCCCAGCATTTT
CDR3aa: CASSIEQGGGRFSNQPQHF

j_gene: TRBJ2-1
abundance: .
v_gene: TRBV20-1
d_gene: .
CDR3nt: TGCAGTGCTAGTGACCCTGGGCATTCTGGTGAGCAGTTCTTC
CDR3aa: CSASDPGHSGEQFF

j_gene: TRBJ2-5
abundance: .
v_gene: TRBV29-1
d_gene: TRBD1
CDR3nt: TGCAGCGGATACGGACAGGGCGAGACCCAGTACTTC
CDR3aa: CSGYGQGETQYF

j_gene: TRBJ2-3
abundance: .
v_gene: TRBV7-4
d_gene: TRBD1
CDR3nt: TGTGCCAGCTGGCTCGGGACAGGGATGGATACGCAGTATTTT
CDR3aa: CASWLGTGMDTQYF

j_gene: TRBJ1-3
abundance: .
v_gene: TRBV5-5
d_gene: .
CDR3nt: TGTGCCAGCAGCTTGGGGCAGACTGGAAACACCATATATTTT
CDR3aa: CASSLGQTGNTIYF

j_gene: TRBJ2-1
abundance: .
v_gene: TRBV6-1
d_gene: .
CDR3nt: TGTGCCAGCAGTGAATTTGGGGCTATCGCCTACAATGAGCAGTTCTTC
CDR3aa: CASSEFGAIAYNEQFF

j_gene: TRBJ2-5
abundance: once
v_gene: TRBV5-1
d_gene: .
CDR3nt: TGCGCCAGCAGCTTGGCCCTGTCAGTCCAAGAGACCCAGTACTTC
CDR3aa: CASSLALSVQETQYF

j_gene: TRBJ2-1
abundance: .
v_gene: TRBV5-1
d_gene: .
CDR3nt: TGCGCCAGCAGCTCACCCAAACCGGGGGACAGCTCCTACAATGAGCAGTTCTTC
CDR3aa: CASSSPKPGDSSYNEQFF

j_gene: TRBJ2-1
abundance: .
v_gene: TRBV25-1
d_gene: .
CDR3nt: TGTGCCAGCAGCCTCTACAATGAGCAGTTCTTC
CDR3aa: CASSLYNEQFF

j_gene: TRBJ1-4
abundance: .
v_gene: TRBV24-1
d_gene: .
CDR3nt: TGTGCCACCAGTTTCGATGGGGGGAAACTGTTTTTT
CDR3aa: CATSFDGGKLFF

j_gene: TRBJ1-5
abundance: .
v_gene: TRBV19
d_gene: TRBD1
CDR3nt: TGTGCCAGTAGTGACAGGGAGTATCAGCCCCAGCATTTT
CDR3aa: CASSDREYQPQHF

j_gene: TRBJ2-7
abundance: .
v_gene: TRBV28
d_gene: TRBD2
CDR3nt: TGTGCCAGCAGTGGGGCGGCTAGCGGGGCCTACGAGCAGTACTTC
CDR3aa: CASSGAASGAYEQYF

j_gene: TRBJ2-1
abundance: .
v_gene: TRBV2
d_gene: TRBD1
CDR3nt: TGTGCCAGCAGGGAACAGGGGGTGCAATGGGAGCAGTTCTTC
CDR3aa: CASREQGVQWEQFF

j_gene: TRBJ2-1
abundance: .
v_gene: TRBV11-2
d_gene: TRBD2
CDR3nt: TGTGCCAGCAGCTTAGTAGAGGGACCGCCTGGGACTATCAGTGAGCAGTTCTTC
CDR3aa: CASSLVEGPPGTISEQFF

j_gene: TRBJ2-3
abundance: .
v_gene: TRBV7-7
d_gene: .
CDR3nt: TGTGCCAGCAGCTCCTCCACCTCAGGGACAGATACGCAGTATTTT
CDR3aa: CASSSSTSGTDTQYF